Presented here are 19 T cell receptor beta chains from one specimen sequenced in a study of cytomegalovirus exposure and HLA in healthy donors. PCR amplification relied on 60 Vbeta primers (plus 13 Jbeta primers). Data came from immunoSEQ multiplex PCR; TCRdb stores just in-frame clones and leaves some out. The profile shows some 170,000 clones, 65% to 85% of them singletons. The sample was PBMCs. These receptors were taken from a woman aged 45-65 years in good health and CMV-seropositive.

This chain connects TRBV7-7 to TRBJ2-1; 8 bases align to TRBD2. J gave up 7 bases and V 5 bases, and 10 bases lay outside the gene matches. This CDR3 region has 15 residues. Germline assignment: CDR1 SSHAT and CDR2 FNYEAQ (reference sequence). This CDR3 reads CASSPSRGGLNEQFF. Written as DNA, the CDR3 is TGTGCCAGCAGCCCATCCCGGGGGGGCCTAAATGAGCAGTTCTTC.

This clone occurred a few times. The rearrangement joins TRBV30 to TRBJ1-1; 7 nucleotides line up with TRBD1. Germline V lookup: CDR1 GTSNPN, CDR2 SVGIG (reference sequence). CDR3 size: 12 residues. Trimming removed 5 bases from V and 5 bases from J; junction bases left unmatched: 5. The CDR3, as DNA: TGTGCCTGGGAACCAGGGGGAACTGAAGCTTTCTTT. Translating it yields CAWEPGGTEAFF.

The chain uses TRBV19 and TRBJ1-5; perhaps TRBD1 as D (5 bases). In germline, CDR1 is LNHDA, CDR2 SQIVND (reference sequence). V lost 5 bases to trimming and J lost 5 bases, with 13 bases between them. The length of the CDR3 is 14 residues. This CDR3 is CASSSWGRDQPQHF. The CDR3 nucleotides are TGTGCCAGTAGTTCTTGGGGCCGAGATCAGCCCCAGCATTTT.

This chain joins TRBV5-1 and TRBJ2-2; D is possibly TRBD2 (6 bases). The ends were cut back, 4 bases at V and 2 bases at J, with 12 bases in the middle. Germline values: CDR1 SGHRS, CDR2 YFSETQ. This CDR3 has 15 residues. CDR3 protein: CASSPGGANTGELFF. The CDR3, as DNA: TGCGCCAGCAGCCCCGGAGGGGCCAACACCGGGGAGCTGTTTTTT.

This clone was seen only a few times. The chain has TRBV12-5 and TRBJ2-1, with TRBD1 identical over 7 bases. The CDR3 runs to 17 residues. Germline V lookup: CDR1 LGHNT, CDR2 FRNRAP. Trimming cost V 3 bases and J 10 bases; bases outside gene matches: 18. The CDR3: CASGLSAGTAVLREQFF. CDR3 DNA: TGTGCTAGTGGTTTATCAGCCGGGACAGCGGTTCTTAGAGAGCAGTTCTTC.

The rearrangement joins TRBV9 to TRBJ1-1; D is ambiguous. The CDR3 is made up of 13 amino acids. Germline assignment: CDR1 SGDLS and CDR2 YYNGEE. V gave up 4 bases and J gave up 4 bases, with 11 bases separating them. The CDR3 DNA is TGTGCCAGCAGCCCCCATCTGGCCACTGAAGCTTTCTTT. Translated: CASSPHLATEAFF. The complete variable domain, with remaining parts taken from reference TRBV9 and TRBJ1-1, reads DSGVTQTPKHLITATGQRVTLRCSPRSGDLSVYWYQQSLDQGLQFLIQYYNGEERAKGNILERFSAQQFPDLHSELNLSSLELGDSALYFCASSPHLATEAFFGQGTRLTVV.

The chain has TRBV6-6 and TRBJ2-2; possibly TRBD2 for D (7 bases). Germline V gene lookup returns CDR1 MNHNY and CDR2 SVGAGI (reference sequence). The V end lost 8 bases, the J end lost 4 bases, and 14 bases lay between the germline ends. The CDR3 is made up of 14 amino acids. Here the CDR3 DNA reads TGTGCCAGCCAGATAGGGGGGGCCACCGGGGAGCTGTTTTTT. Protein sequence: CASQIGGATGELFF.

V and J are TRBV5-1 and TRBJ2-5, with TRBD2 matching 13 bases. The germline V gene encodes CDR1 SGHRS and CDR2 YFSETQ. The ends lost 0 bases at V and 4 bases at J; junction bases unmatched: 6. CDR3 length equals 17 residues. The CDR3 nucleotides are TGCGCCAGCAGCTTGGGGTGGACTAGCGGGGGTTCAGAGACCCAGTACTTC. Translation gives CASSLGWTSGGSETQYF. Full variable domain (outside the CDR3, taken from reference TRBV5-1 and TRBJ2-5): KAGVTQTPRYLIKTRGQQVTLSCSPISGHRSVSWYQQTPGQGLQFLFEYFSETQRNKGNFPGRFSGRQFSNSRSEMNVSTLELGDSALYLCASSLGWTSGGSETQYFGPGTRLLVL.

This clone turned up a few times. The chain uses TRBV6-5 and TRBJ2-2; 8 bases are shared with TRBD2. Unmatched junction bases numbered 5, after V lost 2 bases and J lost 6 bases. Germline V gene sequence: CDR1 MNHEY, CDR2 SVGAGI. This CDR3 region has 15 residues. CDR3 region: CASSYLTSGSGELFF. CDR3 coding DNA: TGTGCCAGCAGTTACCTAACTAGCGGCTCCGGGGAGCTGTTTTTT.

The count of this clone is one. The chain links TRBV30 to TRBJ2-3; 9 bases are a match to TRBD1. J was trimmed by 1 base and V by 6 bases; bases with no gene match: 8. CDR1 GTSNPN and CDR2 SVGIG come from the germline V gene (reference sequence). CDR3 size: 15 residues. This chain's CDR3 is CACTTGGSGTDTQYF. For the CDR3, the DNA is TGTGCCTGCACTACAGGGGGCAGTGGCACAGATACGCAGTATTTT. Full variable domain (rest looked up from reference TRBV30 and TRBJ2-3): SQTIHQWPATLVQPVGSPLSLECTVEGTSNPNLYWYRQAAGRGLQLLFYSVGIGQISSEVPQNLSASRPQDRQFILSSKKLLLSDSGFYLCACTTGGSGTDTQYFGPGTRLTVL.

V is TRBV29-1 and J is TRBJ2-7; TRBD2 might be the D (6 bases). This CDR3 comprises 12 residues. CDR1 and CDR2 (germline): SQVTM, ANQGSEA. In DNA, the CDR3 is TGCACCGGCGTCGGGGAGGCCAACGAGCAGTACTTC. This sequence encodes CTGVGEANEQYF.

The rearrangement uses TRBV5-4 and TRBJ1-2; 8 bases fit TRBD1. The CDR3 length is 13 residues. The germline V gene has CDR1 SGHNT and CDR2 YYREEE (reference sequence). V was clipped by 2 bases and J by 6 bases; unmatched bases: 3. The CDR3: CASSFAGGNGYTF. CDR3 DNA: TGTGCCAGCAGCTTTGCAGGGGGCAATGGCTACACCTTC.

The chain recombines TRBV7-9 with TRBJ2-5; D gene uncertain. The length of the CDR3 is 13 residues. CDR1 and CDR2 (germline): SEHNR, FQNEAQ (reference sequence). Trimming stripped 1 base from V and 2 bases from J, with 5 bases between. The CDR3 bases are TGTGCCAGCAGCTTAGTACAGCAAGAGACCCAGTACTTC. Amino acid sequence: CASSLVQQETQYF.

The CDR3 region has the DNA TGTGCCAGCTCATCTACAGGGGGCAGCACCGGGGAGCTGTTTTTT. It specifies CASSSTGGSTGELFF. V usage is TRBV18 and J usage is TRBJ2-2, with 9 bases lining up with TRBD1. V lost 5 bases to trimming and J lost 4 bases; unmatched junction nucleotides: 5. The CDR3 has 15 residues. Germline V gene lookup returns CDR1 KGHSH and CDR2 LQKENI.

The V call is TRBV6-1, the J call TRBJ1-5; tentatively, D is TRBD1 (5 bases). Germline V gives CDR1 MNHNS, CDR2 SASEGT. The CDR3 runs 15 residues. Trimming took 1 base from V and 1 from J, leaving 8 bases between them. In nucleotides, the CDR3 is TGTGCCAGCAGTGAAGTCCAGGGAAGCAATCAGCCCCAGCATTTT. As protein: CASSEVQGSNQPQHF.

This chain joins TRBV4-1 and TRBJ2-5; D is undetermined. The tail of the sequence fits TRBJ2-7 better, so the J call may be wrong. Germline CDR1 and CDR2: MGHRA and YSYEKL. This CDR3 is built from 14 residues. The CDR3 spells CASSQEGGDYEQYF. The CDR3 DNA reads as TGCGCCAGCAGCCAAGAGGGCGGAGACTACGAGCAGTACTTC.

This chain joins TRBV19 and TRBJ1-5; 8 bases agree with TRBD1. The CDR3 runs to 16 residues. Germline CDR1 LNHDA, CDR2 SQIVND (reference sequence). Trimming removed 4 bases from V and 4 bases from J; junction bases left unmatched: 9. The CDR3 sequence: CASSKKGTGQNQPQHF. CDR3 bases: TGTGCCAGTAGTAAGAAAGGGACAGGTCAGAATCAGCCCCAGCATTTT.

This clone was counted between two and nine times. The gene calls are TRBV11-2 and TRBJ2-1; no reliable D call. Trimming took 4 bases from V and 5 from J, leaving 9 bases between them. The CDR3 runs 13 residues. Germline V CDR1 and CDR2: SGHAT, FQNNGV. The CDR3 nucleotides read TGTGCCAGCAGCTCCGGAGCTAACAATGAGCAGTTCTTC. Its translation is CASSSGANNEQFF.

As to this clone: This specimen includes other DNA sequences encoding the same CDR3. V is TRBV18 and J is TRBJ1-5; D not resolved. Germline V gene data show CDR1 as KGHSH and CDR2 as LQKENI. The CDR3 length is 13 residues. V lost 2 bases and J lost 5, with 7 bases in between. The CDR3 DNA sequence: TGTGCCAGCTCACCATCCGAGGATCAGCCCCAGCATTTT. The encoded protein is CASSPSEDQPQHF.